Listed below are T cell receptor beta chains from one sample, sequenced in a study of control samples from healthy donors and cancer patients. Method: immunoSEQ multiplex PCR; TCRdb's copy keeps in-frame clones and lacks some. The data show about 120,000 clones, with approximately 90% seen just once and 3% to 4% held by the top ten. The source material was blood. These receptors came from a man between 35 and 55 years old in good health. Each CDR3 is given with its conserved first and last residue. D genes are given only for firm matches. The size entry is marked missing in some rows and otherwise reads once, few, many or a size class.

v_gene	len	abundance	d_gene	j_gene	CDR3aa	CDR3nt
TRBV19	14	once	TRBD1	TRBJ1-6	CASSRGQGSSPLHF	TGTGCCAGTAGTCGAGGACAGGGGAGTTCACCCCTCCACTTT
TRBV5-1	16	once	TRBD2	TRBJ2-3	CASSWTSGGALDTQYF	TGCGCCAGCAGCTGGACTAGCGGGGGGGCATTGGATACGCAGTATTTT
TRBV24-1	17	NA	NA	TRBJ2-1	CATSDSGGPLGSNEQFF	TGTGCCACCAGTGATTCCGGGGGGCCATTGGGGTCCAATGAGCAGTTCTTC
TRBV19	16	once	NA	TRBJ1-3	CASSPRGLSSGNTIYF	TGTGCCAGTAGTCCCCGAGGACTCAGCTCTGGAAACACCATATATTTT
TRBV9	16	NA	NA	TRBJ2-3	CASSEGLQGVTDTQYF	TGTGCCAGCAGCGAAGGTCTGCAGGGTGTTACAGATACGCAGTATTTT
TRBV6-1	15	NA	NA	TRBJ2-7	CASSERGTPVHEQYF	TGTGCCAGCAGTGAACGTGGGACCCCTGTCCACGAGCAGTACTTC
TRBV11-3	14	NA	NA	TRBJ2-1	CASSLDTVNNEQFF	TGTGCCAGCAGCTTAGACACGGTGAACAATGAGCAGTTCTTC
TRBV28	14	NA	NA	TRBJ1-3	CASSSGNSGNTIYF	TGTGCCAGCAGTTCCGGGAACTCTGGAAACACCATATATTTT
TRBV7-8	12	NA	NA	TRBJ1-2	CASSLASARLHF	TGTGCCAGCAGCTTGGCAAGCGCAAGACTCCACTTC
TRBV7-9	14	NA	NA	TRBJ2-7	CASSSMEGVHEQYF	TGTGCCAGCAGTTCTATGGAGGGGGTCCACGAGCAGTACTTC
TRBV6-5	14	NA	TRBD1	TRBJ2-7	CASHNRGRYYEQYF	TGTGCCAGCCATAACAGGGGGCGGTACTACGAGCAGTACTTC
TRBV7-3	13	few	NA	TRBJ1-6	CASSLDSDSPLHF	TGTGCCAGCAGCTTAGACAGCGATTCACCCCTCCACTTT
TRBV5-4	16	NA	TRBD2	TRBJ2-5	CASSRTSGGAGETQYF	TGTGCCAGCAGCCGGACTAGCGGGGGGGCCGGAGAGACCCAGTACTTC
TRBV12-3/TRBV12-4	13	NA	TRBD2	TRBJ2-4	CASSITTSGLQYF	TGTGCCAGCAGTATAACGACTAGCGGGCTTCAGTACTTC
TRBV30	14	NA	NA	TRBJ1-2	CAWSATTGNYGYTF	TGTGCCTGGAGTGCAACGACAGGAAACTATGGCTACACCTTC
TRBV25-1	15	NA	NA	TRBJ1-4	CASSVPTGSNEKLFF	TGTGCCAGCAGTGTCCCGACAGGAAGTAATGAAAAACTGTTTTTT
TRBV5-6	14	NA	NA	TRBJ2-4	CASSLGPTENIQYF	TGTGCCAGCAGCTTAGGACCGACAGAAAACATTCAGTACTTC
TRBV7-9	16	NA	TRBD2	TRBJ2-1	CASSLGGLATYNEQFF	TGTGCCAGCAGCTTAGGTGGACTAGCGACCTACAATGAGCAGTTCTTC
TRBV6-6	13	NA	NA	TRBJ1-1	CASGGRGITEAFF	TGTGCCAGCGGGGGCCGAGGGATCACTGAAGCTTTCTTT
TRBV25-1	14	once	NA	TRBJ1-2	CASRPQGKDYGYTF	TGTGCCAGCAGGCCTCAGGGAAAGGACTATGGCTACACCTTC
TRBV5-1	15	NA	NA	TRBJ1-1	CASSLANSLNTEAFF	TGCGCCAGCAGCTTGGCTAACAGTCTGAACACTGAAGCTTTCTTT
TRBV6-2/TRBV6-3	14	NA	NA	TRBJ1-1	CASSYPPLNTEAFF	TGTGCCAGCAGTTACCCTCCGTTGAACACTGAAGCTTTCTTT
TRBV24-1	14	NA	NA	TRBJ2-3	CATSVSGITDTQYF	TGTGCCACCAGTGTGTCAGGGATCACAGATACGCAGTATTTT
TRBV12-3/TRBV12-4	12	NA	TRBD2	TRBJ2-1	CASNWGGNEQFF	TGTGCCAGCAACTGGGGGGGTAATGAGCAGTTCTTC
TRBV5-1	13	NA	TRBD2	TRBJ2-1	CASRLAGGNEQFF	TGCGCCAGCAGACTAGCGGGTGGAAATGAGCAGTTCTTC
TRBV2	14	NA	NA	TRBJ1-1	CASSWGGANTEAFF	TGTGCCAGCAGCTGGGGGGGGGCTAACACTGAAGCTTTCTTT
TRBV19	14	NA	NA	TRBJ2-2	CASRTLANTGELFF	TGTGCCAGTAGAACCCTGGCGAACACCGGGGAGCTGTTTTTT
TRBV11-2	16	once	NA	TRBJ2-7	CASSLVGGTRSYEQYF	TGTGCCAGCAGCTTAGTTGGGGGAACTAGGAGCTACGAGCAGTACTTC
TRBV7-9	13	NA	NA	TRBJ2-3	CASSSRPSDTQYF	TGTGCCAGCAGCAGCAGACCCTCGGATACGCAGTATTTT
TRBV19	16	few	TRBD1	TRBJ2-7	CASSILGQGADNEQYF	TGTGCCAGTAGTATACTGGGACAGGGGGCGGACAACGAGCAGTACTTC
TRBV11-2	13	NA	NA	TRBJ2-7	CASSLSLTYEQYF	TGTGCCAGCAGCTTATCCCTGACCTACGAGCAGTACTTC
TRBV27	16	NA	TRBD2	TRBJ2-3	CASSLSLAGGGDTQYF	TGTGCCAGCAGTTTATCCCTAGCGGGGGGGGGAGATACGCAGTATTTT
TRBV7-2	15	once	TRBD2	TRBJ2-3	CASSVLAGSTDTQYF	TGTGCCAGCAGCGTACTAGCGGGAAGCACAGATACGCAGTATTTT
TRBV7-8	16	once	TRBD1	TRBJ1-1	CASSLRRDRGETEAFF	TGTGCCAGCAGCTTACGCCGGGACAGGGGCGAGACTGAAGCTTTCTTT
TRBV10-2	14	NA	NA	TRBJ1-1	CASSDRTVLTEAFF	TGCGCCAGCAGTGACAGGACGGTGCTTACTGAAGCTTTCTTT
TRBV2	16	NA	NA	TRBJ2-1	CASSGGGGAGRNEQFF	TGTGCCAGCAGTGGGGGAGGGGGCGCAGGTAGAAATGAGCAGTTCTTC
TRBV12-3/TRBV12-4	13	NA	NA	TRBJ2-4	CASSPGPKNIQYF	TGTGCCAGCAGTCCCGGACCGAAAAACATTCAGTACTTC
TRBV9	15	NA	NA	TRBJ2-1	CASSGGTHRPNEQFF	TGTGCCAGCAGCGGAGGTACCCACCGGCCGAATGAGCAGTTCTTC